Listed here are 19 T cell receptor beta chains from one sample, sequenced in a study of CD8+ T cells in alopecia areata. Treatment noted: oral pan-JAK inhibitor, 5-10 mg twice daily. The sequencing template was cDNA reverse transcribed from extracted RNA. Sequencing was performed with immunoSEQ multiplex PCR; in TCRdb, only in-frame clones are kept and a portion is missing. Found here are approximately 280,000 clones, 55% to 70% of them singletons; the top ten hold less than 2%. The starting material was CD4+ T cells sorted from blood, obtained at week 24, from a patient treated with tofacitinib. These receptors came from a human donor with alopecia areata.

Only one count was recorded for this clone. The V gene is TRBV5-1, the J gene TRBJ2-3; TRBD2 might be the D (5 bases). Germline V CDR1 and CDR2: SGHRS, YFSETQ. The V gene lost 4 bases and the J gene lost 3 bases, with 12 bases spanning the gap. There are 14 residues in the CDR3. For the CDR3, the DNA is TGCGCCAGCAGCAAGGGAGAAGCTACAGATACGCAGTATTTT. This sequence encodes CASSKGEATDTQYF.

V gene TRBV14 combines with J gene TRBJ1-6, with 8 bases aligning to TRBD1. The CDR3 length is 16 residues. Germline V CDR1 and CDR2: SGHDN, FVKESK. After removal of 0 bases from V and 9 bases from J, the junction contained 7 bases not matched to a gene. CDR3 region: CASSQEWDRRSSPLHF. In nucleotides, the CDR3 is TGTGCCAGCAGCCAAGAGTGGGACAGGAGATCTTCACCCCTCCACTTT.

The rearrangement uses TRBV7-3 and TRBJ2-1; 7 bases agree with TRBD2. V trimming: 7 bases; J trimming: 2 bases; junction bases outside the gene matches: 8. The CDR3 runs to 15 residues. Germline values: CDR1 SGHTA, CDR2 FQGTGA. The CDR3 coding sequence is TGTGCCAGCACCCCCGGGGCGGGGGCCTACAATGAGCAGTTCTTC. This encodes CASTPGAGAYNEQFF.

A few counts support this clone. The CDR3 reads CASRRGSLTDTQYF. CDR3 sequence (DNA): TGTGCCAGCAGGCGGGGGAGTCTCACAGATACGCAGTATTTT. The chain employs TRBV6-6 and TRBJ2-3; 7 bases are a match to TRBD2. This CDR3 comprises 14 residues. Germline CDR1 is MNHNY and CDR2 is SVGAGI (reference sequence). The V segment lost 6 bases and the J segment 2 bases; nucleotides outside the gene matches: 5.

The CDR3 region has the DNA TGTGCCAGCAGCCAAGATGGCGTGATCTGGGGGGGTGAGCAGTTCTTC. Protein sequence: CASSQDGVIWGGEQFF. The chain employs TRBV14 and TRBJ2-1, with TRBD2 identical over 7 bases. CDR3 length equals 16 residues. V trimming: 0 bases; J trimming: 9 bases; junction bases outside the gene matches: 11. Per germline, CDR1 SGHDN and CDR2 FVKESK.

CDR3 nucleotide sequence: TGTGCCTGGGCCGTAGCGGGGGGAGATACGCAGTATTTT. This sequence encodes CAWAVAGGDTQYF. The gene calls are TRBV30 and TRBJ2-3, with 10 bases fitting TRBD2. V shed 5 bases and J 5 bases; nucleotides not matched to a gene: 4. Germline V gives CDR1 GTSNPN, CDR2 SVGIG (reference sequence). The CDR3 extends over 13 amino acids.

The chain combines TRBV29-1 with TRBJ2-2; D may correspond to TRBD1 or TRBD2 (5 bases each). CDR3 length: 15 residues. The V gene's germline CDR1 is SQVTM and CDR2 ANQGSEA. Trimming removed 5 bases from V and 7 bases from J, with 20 bases in between. Here the CDR3 reads CSVLGVVAGGGELFF. For the CDR3, the DNA is TGCAGCGTTTTGGGAGTGGTAGCTGGGGGCGGGGAGCTGTTTTTT.

This rearrangement joins TRBV6-4 to TRBJ1-1; D possibly corresponds to TRBD1 (5 bases). The CDR3 consists of 13 residues. V lost 8 bases to trimming and J lost 3 bases, with 13 bases between them. The germline V gene has CDR1 MRHNA and CDR2 SNTAGT. CDR3 in DNA: TGTGCCAGCTCTGAGGGGCCAGACACTGAAGCTTTCTTT. Protein: CASSEGPDTEAFF.

The J gene is TRBJ2-7, the V gene TRBV15; D is ambiguous. The germline V and J ends were trimmed by 1 base and 4 bases, with 8 bases remaining between them. CDR1 and CDR2 (germline): LNHNV, YYDKDF (reference sequence). This CDR3 spans 13 amino acids. Here the CDR3 reads CATSRVLRYEQYF. The CDR3 nucleotides are TGTGCCACCAGCAGAGTTCTGAGGTACGAGCAGTACTTC.

This clone was recorded many times. The rearrangement uses TRBV6-1 and TRBJ2-3; D is unresolved. The CDR3 totals 15 residues. Germline loops: CDR1 MNHNS, CDR2 SASEGT. V was pared by 2 bases and J by 2 bases, with 11 bases between. The CDR3 sequence: CASSEIWQYTDTQYF. The CDR3 bases are TGTGCCAGCAGTGAAATCTGGCAGTACACAGATACGCAGTATTTT.

This clone has just a few counts. A read error may account for a junction end that differs from germline. This chain connects TRBV10-3 to TRBJ1-4; TRBD1 matches 9 bases. The CDR3 covers 14 residues. Germline V lookup: CDR1 ENHRY, CDR2 SYGVKD. CDR3 coding DNA: TGTGCCATCAGTGAGGAAGGCTTTTGGGACAGGGTCGTTTTT. Its protein is CAISEEGFWDRVVF.

This clone has a handful of counts. The chain recombines TRBV4-1 with TRBJ2-5; TRBD1 matches at 7 bases. The CDR3 contains 13 residues. Per the germline V gene, CDR1 is MGHRA and CDR2 is YSYEKL. Unmatched junction bases numbered 6, after V lost 6 bases and J lost 5 bases. The CDR3 is CASRRGREETQYF. The CDR3 DNA follows: TGCGCCAGCAGGAGGGGGCGCGAGGAGACCCAGTACTTC.

The rearrangement links TRBV25-1 to TRBJ1-1; tentative D call: TRBD1 (6 bases). Trimming removed 3 bases at V and 6 bases at J, with 14 bases between. Germline V CDR1 and CDR2: MGHDK, SYGVNS. The CDR3 spans 14 residues. The CDR3 is CASSDWGGKSEAFF. CDR3 bases: TGTGCCAGCAGTGACTGGGGGGGCAAGTCTGAAGCTTTCTTT.

J is TRBJ2-4 and V is TRBV7-9; no firm D call. Looked up from germline, CDR1 is SEHNR and CDR2 is FQNEAQ (reference sequence). This CDR3 contains 16 residues. V was trimmed by 0 bases and J by 4 bases, leaving 13 bases between them. In nucleotides, the CDR3 is TGTGCCAGCAGCTTAGCGACACAGACGATGAAAAACATTCAGTACTTC. It specifies CASSLATQTMKNIQYF.

This clone came up a few times. V usage is TRBV29-1 and J usage is TRBJ2-7; the D is unclear. Germline V lookup: CDR1 SQVTM, CDR2 ANQGSEA. Trimming took off 6 bases at V and 1 base at J, with 7 bases between the two ends. This CDR3 has 11 amino acids. CDR3 loop: CSVMGSYEQYF. The DNA of the CDR3 is TGCAGCGTGATGGGATCCTACGAGCAGTACTTC.

This clone has more than one count but fewer than ten. The chain has TRBV2 and TRBJ1-2; D gene unclear. Trimming removed 2 bases at V and 4 bases at J, with 11 bases between. Germline V lookup: CDR1 SNHLY, CDR2 FYNNEI. This CDR3 region has 14 residues. CDR3 sequence reads: CASSESAYAYGYTF. The DNA for the CDR3 is TGTGCCAGCAGTGAATCGGCGTACGCCTATGGCTACACCTTC.

With respect to this clone: One junction end disagrees with the germline gene, perhaps due to a read error. The chain employs TRBV29-1 and TRBJ2-5; D may be TRBD2 (6 bases). This CDR3 is 10 amino acids long. Germline CDR1 and CDR2: SQVTM and ANQGSEA. The CDR3 region is CSVDSAGSNF. The CDR3 region has the DNA TGCAGCGTTGATTCTGCGGGGTCGAACTTC.

In this sample, this clone turned up a few times. The chain combines TRBV18 with TRBJ2-5; D uncertain. Between the trimmed V and J ends, which lost 0 bases and 2 bases, there was a span of 10 bases. This CDR3 contains 15 residues. In germline, CDR1 is KGHSH, CDR2 LQKENI. The CDR3 bases are TGTGCCAGCTCACCACCTTCTCTGGGGCAAGAGACCCAGTACTTC. It yields the protein CASSPPSLGQETQYF.

Written as DNA, the CDR3 is TGTGCCTGGAGTATACCGACGGTGCGGGGGAATTCACCCCTCCACTTT. It specifies CAWSIPTVRGNSPLHF. V usage is TRBV30 and J usage is TRBJ1-6, with D perhaps matching TRBD1 (5 bases). Germline V gives CDR1 GTSNPN, CDR2 SVGIG (reference sequence). Deletions cut 2 bases from V and 7 bases from J, with 18 bases between. CDR3 size: 16 residues.